This passage covers 4 T cell receptor beta chains from one sample sequenced in a study of blood T cells in healthy people across ages. Next came a second PCR, run for about 6 to 12 cycles, which used a sample-barcoded 5' primer along with a J-beta primer mix. TCRdb re-derived calls from the 5' RACE reads in MiXCR, one entry per CDR3 protein. The sample lists around 1.1 million distinct CDR3 sequences; about two fifths were seen once. Material for sequencing was blood. The receptors here all came from a man between 18 and 29 years old in good health.

This clonotype has more than one count but fewer than ten. The rearrangement uses TRBV20-1 and TRBJ2-1; TRBD2 matches 11 bases. V lost 5 bases to trimming and J lost 3 bases; unmatched junction nucleotides: 12. Germline CDR1 and CDR2: DFQATT and SNEGSKA (reference sequence). The length of the CDR3 is 17 residues. The DNA for the CDR3 is TGCAGTGCTCAAAACCCCATAGCGGGGGGGCGCTACAATGAGCAGTTCTTC. Its protein product is CSAQNPIAGGRYNEQFF.

This clonotype was observed a few times. The genes are TRBV20-1 and TRBJ1-1; 8 bases align to TRBD1. There are 14 residues in the CDR3. Looked up from germline, CDR1 is DFQATT and CDR2 is SNEGSKA (reference sequence). V was clipped by 7 bases and J by 5 bases; unmatched bases: 12. The CDR3 region is CSVSQGTGGTEAFF. As DNA, the CDR3 is TGCAGTGTTAGTCAAGGTACAGGGGGAACTGAAGCTTTCTTT.

This clonotype was recorded a few times. V is TRBV4-1 and J is TRBJ1-5; D not certain. CDR3 length equals 15 residues. V lost 0 bases and J lost 3, with 9 bases in between. The germline CDR1 and CDR2 sequences are MGHRA and YSYEKL. The CDR3 sequence: CASSQDSKVNQPQHF. DNA of the CDR3: TGCGCCAGCAGCCAAGATAGCAAGGTCAATCAGCCCCAGCATTTT.

This clonotype has more than one count but fewer than ten. The CDR3 protein is CASSPYRSYNEQFF. The CDR3 nucleotides read TGTGCCAGCAGCCCCTACCGCTCCTACAATGAGCAGTTCTTC. The rearrangement links TRBV9 to TRBJ2-1; D uncertain. The CDR3 has 14 amino acids. The ends were cut back, 4 bases at V and 0 bases at J, with 8 bases in the middle. The germline gives CDR1 SGDLS, CDR2 YYNGEE.